The subject of this entry is one T cell receptor beta chain. No antigen is known for it. No qualities accompany the bases; no much larger clone lies one base away. This specimen comes from a study of blood T cell repertoires in COVID-19 (TCRdb year 2020). Background for the entire study: Samples covering the acute and convalescent phases of COVID-19 were provided by collaborators in the United States, Italy and Spain. The prospective study material was composed of cDNA or gDNA derived from T cells, B-cell-depleted T cells, or PBMCs. Deeply sampled blood TCRbeta repertoires from subjects exposed to, actively infected with, or recovered from COVID-19 were included in the dataset. A freely available public database, intended as a resource for researchers studying the immune response to SARS-CoV-2, is where the repertoires were released. The samples were drawn from the first 160 participants of the ongoing ImmuneRACE study and from 1,254 subjects provided by 6 global collaborators. The sample metadata nearly always contained a de-identified subject ID, COVID-19 status, age in years and sex. Where available, HLA class I and class II types were taken from metadata supplied by the sample provider and were not determined by assay-based typing. The paper as a whole reports these results and caveats: The quantity of clinical and demographic metadata differed by source and by participant and was supplied without curation.

Each collaborating institution followed its own protocols to collect whole blood in K2EDTA tubes. For TCRbeta analysis, collaborators shipped samples as frozen whole blood, isolated PBMCs, or DNA extracted from either of those sample types. Unmatched junction bases come to 4, with V trimmed by 0 bases and J by 5 bases. The germline V gene encodes CDR1 MGHRA and CDR2 YSYEKL. The CDR3 runs 15 residues from the cysteine to the phenylalanine. CDR3 DNA is the only sequence kept; it has 45 bases, read in frame from the first base. TCRbeta CDR3 regions were amplified from genomic DNA using the immunoSEQ Assay, a bias-controlled multiplex PCR. The original pipeline was this. The number of nucleated cells in each sample was estimated by amplification of reference gene primers within the assay. To quantify the absolute abundance of each unique TCRbeta CDR3 rearrangement, sequence reads were collapsed and filtered. For each sample, productive Simpson clonality was calculated by taking the square root of Simpson's diversity index across productive rearrangements. The immuneACCESS repertoire file appears here via TCRdb, limited to in-frame rearrangements. These files lack a portion of the clones; in checked studies, under half of the deficit traces to unresolved V genes, and the cause of the others is not known. V and J calls and clone size are copied from that table; D and trimming were computed from the DNA. The sample table holds roughly 120,000 clones, of which roughly nine tenths were seen once. Over 3.5% of the sample belongs to the ten largest clones.

This sequence originates from a man between 45 and 60 years old with active COVID-19. Sample: peripheral blood. The chain is made from TRBV4-1 and TRBJ1-2, and 9 junction bases match TRBD1. The CDR3 here reads CASSQDRDRGYGYTF. The bases read TGCGCCAGCAGCCAAGATCGAGACAGGGGGTATGGCTACACCTTC.